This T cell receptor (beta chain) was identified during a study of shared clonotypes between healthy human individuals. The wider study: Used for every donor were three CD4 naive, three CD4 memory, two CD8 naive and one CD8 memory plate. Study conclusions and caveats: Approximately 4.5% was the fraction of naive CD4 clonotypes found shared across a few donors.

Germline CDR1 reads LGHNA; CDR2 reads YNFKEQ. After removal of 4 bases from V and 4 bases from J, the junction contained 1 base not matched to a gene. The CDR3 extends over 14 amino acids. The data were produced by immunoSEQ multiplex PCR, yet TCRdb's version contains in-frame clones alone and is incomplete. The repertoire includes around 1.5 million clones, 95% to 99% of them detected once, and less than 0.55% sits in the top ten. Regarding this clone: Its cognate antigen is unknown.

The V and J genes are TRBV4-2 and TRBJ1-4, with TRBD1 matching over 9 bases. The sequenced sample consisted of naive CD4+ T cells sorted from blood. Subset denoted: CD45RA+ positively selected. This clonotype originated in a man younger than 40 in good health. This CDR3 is CASSRDRVNEKLFF. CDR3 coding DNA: TGTGCCAGCAGCCGGGACAGGGTTAATGAAAAACTGTTTTTT.